This TCR beta chain was captured in a study of blood T cell repertoires in COVID-19. In the study overall: The United States, Italy and Spain supplied acute and convalescent COVID-19 samples.

The CDR3 contains 16 residues. Trimming at V came to 3 bases and at J to 6 bases, leaving 6 bases not matched to a gene. From germline, CDR1 is KGHDR and CDR2 SFDVKD. This table comes from immunoSEQ multiplex PCR, and its TCRdb copy is limited to in-frame clones, with some not included. The data contain more than 250,000 clones, 86% of them singletons. The clonotype comes from a man between 18 and 29 years old with active or convalescent COVID-19. The V call is TRBV24-1, the J call TRBJ2-3; TRBD2 aligns across 12 bases. Sequencing used peripheral blood. CDR3 sequence reads: CATSDPTSGGLDTQYF. The CDR3 region has the DNA TGTGCCACCAGTGATCCTACTAGCGGGGGGCTCGATACGCAGTATTTT.